A selection of T cell receptor beta chains follows, all from one sample in a study of T cells in Graves' hyperthyroidism and ophthalmopathy. TCRdb re-called the multiplex PCR reads through MiXCR, storing one row per CDR3 protein. The repertoire holds about 840,000 distinct CDR3 sequences, with 38% as singletons. The specimen was blood. The receptors stem from a young man with Graves' hyperthyroidism. Both conserved end residues are part of each CDR3. D genes are given only for firm matches. Clone size appears in some rows only: once, few, many, or a class for an expanded clone.

j_call,d_call,clone_size,v_call,cdr3_aa,cdr3_nt
TRBJ1-1,.,.,TRBV20-1,CSARDNRAYTEAFF,TGCAGTGCTAGAGATAACAGGGCGTACACTGAAGCTTTCTTT
TRBJ1-1,.,few,TRBV6-1,CASSSSSGNTEAFF,TGTGCCAGCAGTTCCTCTTCGGGCAACACTGAAGCTTTCTTT
TRBJ1-5,.,few,TRBV15,CATSRVAGGVSNQPQHF,TGTGCCACCAGCAGAGTTGCCGGGGGGGTTAGCAATCAGCCCCAGCATTTT
TRBJ2-3,TRBD1,few,TRBV10-3,CAISDPGTGGDTQYF,TGTGCCATCAGTGACCCCGGGACAGGGGGTGATACGCAGTATTTT
TRBJ1-1,TRBD1,.,TRBV29-1,CSVGDSRGAFF,TGCAGCGTTGGGGACAGCAGAGGCGCTTTCTTT
TRBJ2-7,.,.,TRBV19,CASSVDISPSYEQYF,TGTGCCAGTAGTGTCGACATATCCCCGTCCTACGAGCAGTACTTC
TRBJ1-2,.,.,TRBV7-2,CASTLSSMGPYGYTF,TGTGCCAGCACCCTTAGTAGTATGGGGCCCTATGGCTACACCTTC
TRBJ1-1,.,.,TRBV20-1,CSAKIERSDADGAFF,TGCAGTGCTAAAATCGAAAGGTCGGATGCGGATGGAGCTTTCTTT
TRBJ1-2,.,many,TRBV9,CASSVGRESYTF,TGTGCCAGCAGCGTAGGACGGGAAAGCTACACCTTC
TRBJ1-4,.,many,TRBV7-9,CASSLEPGEKLFF,TGTGCCAGCAGCTTAGAACCAGGGGAAAAACTGTTTTTT
TRBJ1-1,TRBD1,.,TRBV10-3,CAISERQGATVEAFF,TGTGCCATCAGTGAAAGACAGGGGGCGACGGTTGAAGCTTTCTTT
TRBJ2-7,.,.,TRBV7-8,CASSPLPDSTCEQYF,TGTGCCAGCAGTCCTCTTCCAGATTCAACCTGCGAGCAGTACTTC
TRBJ2-5,.,.,TRBV6-5,CASSYGVVETQYF,TGTGCCAGCAGTTACGGGGTAGTGGAGACCCAGTACTTC
TRBJ2-2,.,few,TRBV2,CASRGPVRELFF,TGTGCCAGCAGGGGACCCGTCCGGGAGCTGTTTTTT
TRBJ1-3,.,.,TRBV6-1,CASTIGDNTIYF,TGTGCCAGCACCATAGGGGACAACACCATATATTTT
TRBJ2-5,TRBD1,.,TRBV9,CASSATGTAEETQYF,TGTGCCAGCAGCGCCACCGGGACAGCAGAAGAGACCCAGTACTTC
TRBJ2-7,TRBD1,.,TRBV5-5,CASSSYRGLHEQYF,TGTGCCAGCAGCTCCTACAGGGGGCTCCACGAGCAGTACTTC
TRBJ1-1,.,many,TRBV2,CASSEGQRNTEAFF,TGTGCCAGCAGTGAAGGACAGAGGAACACTGAAGCTTTCTTT
TRBJ1-1,.,.,TRBV5-1,CASSFAAGGATEAFF,TGCGCCAGCAGCTTTGCCGCTGGGGGGGCCACTGAAGCTTTCTTT
TRBJ2-5,.,many,TRBV10-3,CAISEAGLETQYF,TGTGCCATCAGTGAGGCAGGGCTGGAGACCCAGTACTTC
TRBJ2-5,TRBD2,.,TRBV20-1,CSAEGLAGGSQETQYF,TGCAGTGCTGAGGGACTAGCGGGAGGCAGCCAAGAGACCCAGTACTTC
TRBJ1-5,.,.,TRBV24-1,CATSVLGADQPQHF,TGTGCCACCAGCGTTCTGGGGGCGGATCAGCCCCAGCATTTT
TRBJ1-4,.,.,TRBV29-1,CSVEDPWDFKDGEKLFF,TGCAGCGTTGAAGACCCCTGGGATTTCAAGGACGGTGAAAAACTGTTTTTT
TRBJ1-1,.,.,TRBV20-1,CSAPAAGGSEAFF,TGCAGTGCTCCCGCGGCGGGGGGCAGTGAAGCTTTCTTT
TRBJ1-4,.,.,TRBV10-3,CAISLVVANEKLFF,TGTGCCATCAGCCTTGTGGTGGCTAATGAAAAACTGTTTTTT
TRBJ2-5,.,many,TRBV2,CASSEGGGTQYF,TGTGCCAGCAGTGAAGGTGGTGGGACCCAGTACTTC
TRBJ1-6,.,many,TRBV2,CASTVEGRSPLHF,TGTGCCAGCACGGTGGAGGGACGGTCACCCCTCCACTTT
TRBJ1-1,.,.,TRBV7-9,CASSYVRNTEAFF,TGTGCCAGCAGTTATGTCAGGAACACTGAAGCTTTCTTT
TRBJ2-5,TRBD1,.,TRBV7-3,CASSIQETGVTQYF,TGTGCCAGCAGCATACAGGAGACAGGGGTGACCCAGTACTTC
TRBJ1-1,TRBD1,few,TRBV5-1,CASSLDGTGPEAFF,TGCGCCAGCAGCTTGGATGGGACAGGCCCTGAAGCTTTCTTT
TRBJ1-1,TRBD1,.,TRBV4-1,CASSHIDREGTEAFF,TGCGCCAGCAGCCATATCGACAGGGAGGGCACTGAAGCTTTCTTT
TRBJ2-7,.,.,TRBV25-1,CASSQGASDSYEQYF,TGCGCCAGCAGCCAAGGGGCGTCAGACTCCTACGAGCAGTACTTC
TRBJ2-7,.,few,TRBV7-9,CASSLEQGVVEQYF,TGTGCCAGCAGCTTAGAACAGGGAGTCGTCGAGCAGTACTTC
TRBJ1-5,.,few,TRBV14,CASSPTGGPQHF,TGTGCCAGCAGCCCGACTGGGGGGCCCCAGCATTTT
TRBJ1-2,TRBD1,.,TRBV2,CASSDGTGTGYTF,TGTGCCAGCAGTGACGGGACAGGGACCGGCTACACCTTC
TRBJ1-5,.,.,TRBV12-3/TRBV12-4,CASSVERAQHF,TGTGCCAGCAGCGTAGAAAGGGCCCAGCATTTT
TRBJ2-7,.,few,TRBV6-5,CASSYSTLGEQYF,TGTGCCAGCAGTTACTCGACTCTCGGGGAGCAGTACTTC
TRBJ2-7,.,few,TRBV12-3/TRBV12-4,CASSLGRFHEQYF,TGTGCCAGCAGTTTGGGGCGGTTCCACGAGCAGTACTTC
TRBJ2-4,TRBD2,.,TRBV2,CASTGGQNIQYF,TGTGCCAGCACGGGGGGGCAAAACATTCAGTACTTC
TRBJ1-1,TRBD1,many,TRBV20-1,CSAQPPDRGLEAFF,TGCAGTGCTCAGCCGCCGGACAGGGGCCTTGAAGCTTTCTTT
TRBJ2-2,TRBD2,.,TRBV29-1,CSVAGTRRELFF,TGCAGCGTTGCCGGGACTAGAAGGGAGCTGTTTTTT
TRBJ2-2,.,.,TRBV12-3/TRBV12-4,CASRLTGPGELFF,TGTGCCAGCAGGTTAACAGGCCCCGGGGAGCTGTTTTTT
TRBJ2-5,.,.,TRBV14,CASSQVLGGVQETQYF,TGTGCCAGCAGCCAAGTTTTAGGCGGGGTCCAAGAGACCCAGTACTTC
TRBJ2-7,.,many,TRBV7-8,CASSLAKTGRGEQYF,TGTGCCAGCAGCTTAGCGAAAACAGGGAGGGGCGAGCAGTACTTC
TRBJ2-7,.,.,TRBV19,CASSIAGAVSYEQYF,TGTGCCAGTAGTATAGCGGGAGCGGTGTCCTACGAGCAGTACTTC
TRBJ1-1,.,.,TRBV20-1,CSSQDWAGTEAFF,TGCAGCAGCCAAGATTGGGCCGGCACTGAAGCTTTCTTT